What follows are 19 T cell receptor beta chains derived from one specimen sequenced in a study of cytomegalovirus exposure and HLA in healthy donors. PCR used 60 Vbeta primers and 13 Jbeta primers. Method: immunoSEQ multiplex PCR; TCRdb's copy keeps in-frame clones and lacks some. The sample comprises roughly 200,000 clones, about 89% of which are singletons, and about 1% rests with the top ten. Material: PBMCs. The receptor set was obtained from a woman aged 18-35 years in good health and CMV-seronegative.

The chain couples TRBV7-9 to TRBJ1-2; 7 nucleotides match TRBD1. This CDR3 comprises 18 residues. V was clipped by 0 bases and J by 0 bases; unmatched bases: 10. CDR1 and CDR2 (germline): SEHNR, FQNEAQ (reference sequence). For the CDR3, the DNA is TGTGCCAGCAGCTTAGCGCTTTCGAGGGACAGTGCTAACTATGGCTACACCTTC. This gives the protein CASSLALSRDSANYGYTF.

This sequence joins TRBV10-3 and TRBJ2-7; TRBD1 might be the D (6 bases). V was cut by 10 bases and J by 0 bases, with 10 bases left in between. CDR1 is ENHRY and CDR2 is SYGVKD in the germline V gene. This CDR3 is 12 amino acids long. CDR3 in amino acids: CATGTYSYEQYF. For the CDR3, the DNA is TGTGCCACTGGGACATACTCCTACGAGCAGTACTTC.

The rearrangement links TRBV9 to TRBJ1-3, with 10 bases matching TRBD1. The V gene's germline CDR1 is SGDLS and CDR2 YYNGEE. This CDR3 contains 17 residues. J was trimmed by 0 bases and V by 0 bases; bases with no gene match: 3. Written as DNA, the CDR3 is TGTGCCAGCAGCGTAGACGGGACAGGGGCCTCTGGAAACACCATATATTTT. It encodes CASSVDGTGASGNTIYF.

This chain joins TRBV20-1 and TRBJ2-5, with D possibly being TRBD2 (6 bases). Gene TRBJ2-7 matches the end of the DNA better, so the J call may be wrong. In germline, CDR1 is DFQATT, CDR2 SNEGSKA (reference sequence). This CDR3 has 11 amino acids. CDR3 residues: CSARRGYEQYF. The DNA of the CDR3 is TGCAGTGCTAGACGGGGGTACGAGCAGTACTTC.

The chain couples TRBV19 to TRBJ1-5; 9 bases agree with TRBD1. The CDR3 is 19 amino acids. In germline, CDR1 is LNHDA, CDR2 SQIVND (reference sequence). With V trimmed by 5 bases and J by 4 bases, 18 bases remained unmatched. CDR3 in amino acids: CASSQRLSGTGSENQPQHF. The DNA of the CDR3 is TGTGCCAGTAGTCAACGACTTTCCGGGACAGGGTCGGAAAATCAGCCCCAGCATTTT.

The V gene is TRBV7-2, the J gene TRBJ2-7, with D tentatively TRBD2 (5 bases). Trimming left V 4 bases short and J 0 bases short, with 10 bases between. From germline, CDR1 is SGHTA and CDR2 FQGNSA. The CDR3 is 14 residues long. The CDR3: CASSYTGSSYEQYF. The CDR3 bases are TGTGCCAGCAGCTACACGGGGAGCTCCTACGAGCAGTACTTC.

The rearrangement uses TRBV5-6 and TRBJ2-5, with D possibly being TRBD1 (5 bases). CDR1 and CDR2 from the germline V gene are SGHDT and YYEEEE. V was pared by 4 bases and J by 1 base, with 11 bases between. The CDR3 covers 14 residues. CDR3 in amino acids: CASSKQESQETQYF. For the CDR3, the DNA is TGTGCCAGCAGCAAACAGGAATCCCAAGAGACCCAGTACTTC.

The chain combines TRBV6-1 with TRBJ2-1; 11 bases are shared with TRBD2. The germline CDR1 and CDR2 sequences are MNHNS and SASEGT. The CDR3 extends over 17 amino acids. V gave up 2 bases and J gave up 8 bases; unmatched junction bases: 11. The CDR3 sequence: CASSESFSGRALDEQFF. CDR3 coding DNA: TGTGCCAGCAGTGAATCCTTTAGCGGGAGGGCCTTGGATGAGCAGTTCTTC.

The J gene is TRBJ2-3, the V gene TRBV6-4; D perhaps matches TRBD2 (5 bases). V was cut by 6 bases and J by 2 bases, with 18 bases left in between. The CDR3 totals 16 residues. Germline assignment: CDR1 MRHNA and CDR2 SNTAGT. CDR3 in amino acids: CASSDLSGALTDTQYF. Written as DNA, the CDR3 is TGTGCCAGCAGCGACCTCAGCGGAGCACTCACAGATACGCAGTATTTT.

This clone was detected once. The V and J genes are TRBV27 and TRBJ1-5; possible D gene TRBD1, 6 bases. The CDR3 has 16 residues. CDR1 is MNHEY and CDR2 is SMNVEV in the germline V gene (reference sequence). The V end was cut by 3 bases, the J end by 6 bases, with 18 bases between. CDR3 sequence: CASSLLTGRGTQPQHF. CDR3 in DNA: TGTGCCAGCAGTTTGTTGACCGGCAGGGGAACTCAGCCCCAGCATTTT.

The rearrangement links TRBV19 to TRBJ2-2; weak D call: TRBD2 (5 bases). This CDR3 comprises 15 residues. Per the germline V gene, CDR1 is LNHDA and CDR2 is SQIVND (reference sequence). V was cut by 6 bases and J by 6 bases, with 17 bases left in between. DNA of the CDR3: TGTGCCAGTAGGGAGGACCCGTTATGGGCCGGGGAGCTGTTTTTT. This codes for CASREDPLWAGELFF. The full variable domain, rest sourced from reference TRBV19 and TRBJ2-2, is DGGITQSPKYLFRKEGQNVTLSCEQNLNHDAMYWYRQDPGQGLRLIYYSQIVNDFQKGDIAEGYSVSREKKESFPLTVTSAQKNPTAFYLCASREDPLWAGELFFGEGSRLTVL.

CDR3 nucleotide sequence: TGTGCCAGCAGAGAACAGGGGTCCCCCTACGAGCAGTACTTC. Residues: CASREQGSPYEQYF. The chain recombines TRBV5-5 with TRBJ2-7; the match to TRBD1 covers 7 bases. Germline V gene data show CDR1 as SGHKS and CDR2 as YYEKEE (reference sequence). CDR3 length: 14 amino acids. The junction had 7 bases not matched to a gene; V was cut back by 5 bases and J by 2 bases.

The rearrangement uses TRBV29-1 and TRBJ1-1; tentatively, D is TRBD1 (5 bases). Trimming left V 7 bases short and J 1 base short, with 10 bases between. Germline V gives CDR1 SQVTM, CDR2 ANQGSEA. The CDR3 is 12 residues long. The CDR3, as DNA: TGCAGCGCTGGGGCCAGGAACACTGAAGCTTTCTTT. Translated, it gives CSAGARNTEAFF.

The chain has TRBV23-1 and TRBJ1-2; no reliable D call. TRBV23-1 is assigned to the ORF class and has an uncertain function. The CDR3 runs to 15 residues. With 0 bases removed from V and 1 base from J, the gap between germline ends came to 9 bases. The CDR3 region is CASSQSIAFNYGYTF. In DNA, the CDR3 is TGCGCCAGCAGTCAATCAATAGCCTTTAACTATGGCTACACCTTC.

The chain employs TRBV2 and TRBJ2-1, with TRBD2 as a possible D gene (5 bases). CDR1 and CDR2 from the germline V gene are SNHLY and FYNNEI. CDR3 length equals 14 residues. Trimming took 1 base from V and 9 from J, leaving 13 bases between them. CDR3 DNA sequence: TGTGCCAGCAGTGAAGGGCTAGCCCTCAGTGAGCAGTTCTTC. Protein product: CASSEGLALSEQFF.

The sample holds one count of this clone. This chain's CDR3 is CASSPSNSGEQFF. The CDR3 DNA reads TGTGCCAGCAGCCCCTCAAACTCAGGTGAGCAGTTCTTC. The V and J genes are TRBV7-8 and TRBJ2-1; D is undetermined. This CDR3 is built from 13 residues. V lost 5 bases to trimming and J lost 9 bases, with 14 bases between them. In germline, CDR1 is SGHVS, CDR2 FQNEAQ.

This chain joins TRBV19 and TRBJ1-5; a weak D match, TRBD1 (6 bases). The CDR3 runs to 15 residues. Germline values: CDR1 LNHDA, CDR2 SQIVND (reference sequence). V lost 6 bases to trimming and J lost 9 bases, with 21 bases between them. The CDR3 region is CASSKPGQGYRPQHF. CDR3 DNA: TGTGCCAGTAGCAAACCGGGACAAGGTTACCGGCCCCAGCATTTT.

The chain employs TRBV18 and TRBJ1-4; weak D call: TRBD1 (6 bases). V was shortened by 8 bases and J by 8 bases, with 18 bases between the two germline ends. This CDR3 is built from 14 residues. Germline V gene data show CDR1 as KGHSH and CDR2 as LQKENI. The CDR3 DNA reads as TGTGCCAGCCCGGTCCGGGACATGAGGGAAAAACTGTTTTTT. This translates into CASPVRDMREKLFF.

The chain employs TRBV4-1 and TRBJ1-4, with D unclear. The ends were cut back, 3 bases at V and 0 bases at J, with 11 bases in the middle. The CDR3 consists of 16 residues. Germline assignment: CDR1 MGHRA and CDR2 YSYEKL. As DNA, the CDR3 is TGCGCCAGCAGCCAGGGCATATCCTCAACTAATGAAAAACTGTTTTTT. This translates into CASSQGISSTNEKLFF.